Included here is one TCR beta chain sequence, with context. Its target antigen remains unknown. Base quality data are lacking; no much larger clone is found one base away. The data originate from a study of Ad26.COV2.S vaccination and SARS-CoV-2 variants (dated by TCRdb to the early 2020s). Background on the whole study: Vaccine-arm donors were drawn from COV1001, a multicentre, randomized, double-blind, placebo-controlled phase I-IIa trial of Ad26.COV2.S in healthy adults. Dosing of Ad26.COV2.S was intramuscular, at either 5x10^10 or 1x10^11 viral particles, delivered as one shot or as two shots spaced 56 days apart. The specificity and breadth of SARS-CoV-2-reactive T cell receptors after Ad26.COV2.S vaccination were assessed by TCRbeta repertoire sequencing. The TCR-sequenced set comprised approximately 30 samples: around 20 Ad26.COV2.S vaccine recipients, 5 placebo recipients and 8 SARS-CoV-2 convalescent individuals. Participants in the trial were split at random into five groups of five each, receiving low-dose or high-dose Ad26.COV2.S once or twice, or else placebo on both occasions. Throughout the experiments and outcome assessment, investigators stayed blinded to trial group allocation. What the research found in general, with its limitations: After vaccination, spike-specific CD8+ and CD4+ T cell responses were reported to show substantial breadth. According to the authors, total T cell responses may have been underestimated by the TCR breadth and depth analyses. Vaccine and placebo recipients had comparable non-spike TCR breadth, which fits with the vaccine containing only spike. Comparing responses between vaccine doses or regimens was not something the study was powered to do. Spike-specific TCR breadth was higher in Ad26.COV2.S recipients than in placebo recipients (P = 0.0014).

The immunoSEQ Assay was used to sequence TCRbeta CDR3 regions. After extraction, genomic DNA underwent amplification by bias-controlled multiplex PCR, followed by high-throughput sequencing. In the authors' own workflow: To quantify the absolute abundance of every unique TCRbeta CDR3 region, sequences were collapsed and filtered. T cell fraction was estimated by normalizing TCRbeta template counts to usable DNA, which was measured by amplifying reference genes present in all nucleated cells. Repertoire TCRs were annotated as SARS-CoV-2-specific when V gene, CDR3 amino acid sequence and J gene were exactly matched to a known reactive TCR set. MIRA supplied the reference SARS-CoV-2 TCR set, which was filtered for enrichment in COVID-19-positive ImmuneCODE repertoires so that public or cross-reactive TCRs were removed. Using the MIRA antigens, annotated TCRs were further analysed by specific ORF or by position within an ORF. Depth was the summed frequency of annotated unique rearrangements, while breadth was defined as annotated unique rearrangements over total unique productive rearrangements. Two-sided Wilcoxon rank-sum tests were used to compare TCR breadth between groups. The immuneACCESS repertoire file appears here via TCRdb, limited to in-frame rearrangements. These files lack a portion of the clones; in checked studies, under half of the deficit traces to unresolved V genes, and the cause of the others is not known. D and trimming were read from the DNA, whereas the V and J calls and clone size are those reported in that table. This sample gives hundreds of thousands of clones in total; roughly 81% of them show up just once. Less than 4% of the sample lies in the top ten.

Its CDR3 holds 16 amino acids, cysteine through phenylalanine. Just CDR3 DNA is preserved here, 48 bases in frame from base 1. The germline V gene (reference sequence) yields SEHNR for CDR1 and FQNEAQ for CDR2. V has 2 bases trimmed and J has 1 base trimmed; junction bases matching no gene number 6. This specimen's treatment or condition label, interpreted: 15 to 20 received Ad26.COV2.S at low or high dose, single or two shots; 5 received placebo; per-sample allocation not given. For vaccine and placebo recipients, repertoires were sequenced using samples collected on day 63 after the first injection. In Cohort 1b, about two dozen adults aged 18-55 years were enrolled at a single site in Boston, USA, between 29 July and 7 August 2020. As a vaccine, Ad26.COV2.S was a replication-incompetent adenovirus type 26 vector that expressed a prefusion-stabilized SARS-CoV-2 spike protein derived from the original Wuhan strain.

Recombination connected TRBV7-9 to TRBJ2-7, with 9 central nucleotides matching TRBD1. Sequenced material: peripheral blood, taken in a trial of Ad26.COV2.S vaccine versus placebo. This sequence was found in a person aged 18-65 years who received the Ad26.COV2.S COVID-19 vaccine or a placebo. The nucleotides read TGTGCCAGCAGCTTATCCACGGGACAGGGTTCCTACGAGCAGTACTTC. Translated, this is CASSLSTGQGSYEQYF.